Listed below are T cell receptor beta chains from one sample, sequenced in a study of blood T cell repertoires in COVID-19. Here immunoSEQ multiplex PCR was the method, and the copy in TCRdb shows in-frame clones only, minus some. Of 200,000 or so clones in the sample, approximately 88% are singletons; the top ten hold under 4.5%. Sequenced input: PBMCs or T cells enriched from blood (not recorded which). The receptor source for this set is a woman aged 30 to 39 who had been exposed to COVID-19. CDR3s include the opening cysteine and the closing phenylalanine or tryptophan. A D gene is named only where the DNA matches it firmly. Expanded clones get a size class; other rows say once, few or many, or leave the size out.

d_call j_call clone_size v_call cdr3_nt cdr3_aa
TRBD1 TRBJ1-5 - TRBV30 TGTGCCTGGAACAGGGGATTTTCGAGCAATCAGCCCCAGCATTTT CAWNRGFSSNQPQHF
TRBD1 TRBJ1-1 - TRBV27 TGTGCCAGCAGCAAAATACCGGGACAGGGGGCCGGCACTGAAGCTTTCTTT CASSKIPGQGAGTEAFF
- TRBJ2-4 - TRBV3-1/TRBV3-2 TGTGCCAGCAGCCAAGAGGTACAAGCCAAAAACATTCAGTACTTC CASSQEVQAKNIQYF
- TRBJ1-1 - TRBV7-9 TGTGCCAGCAGCTTTAAGGAGACGAACACTGAAGCTTTCTTT CASSFKETNTEAFF
TRBD1 TRBJ1-1 - TRBV30 TGTGCCGTAACAGGGGACACTGAAGCTTTCTTT CAVTGDTEAFF
- TRBJ2-5 - TRBV25-1 TGTGCCAGCAGTGAATTGGGTCGGGCAGGGTTCCAAGAGACCCAGTACTTC CASSELGRAGFQETQYF
- TRBJ1-2 - TRBV13 TGTGCCAGCAGCTTAGGCTCCCGGGGAGGCTATGGCTACACCTTC CASSLGSRGGYGYTF
- TRBJ2-1 few TRBV20-1 TGCAGTGCTAGACAGGGCAATGAGCAGTTCTTC CSARQGNEQFF
- TRBJ2-1 - TRBV2 TGTGCCAGCAGTGAGCGGCCTATGGGGCCAGCCAATGAGCAGTTCTTC CASSERPMGPANEQFF
TRBD1 TRBJ1-2 - TRBV7-9 TGTGCCAGCAGCCCAAATCACCGGGACAGGGATGTTGTCTACACCTTC CASSPNHRDRDVVYTF
TRBD1 TRBJ1-4 - TRBV28 TGTGCCAGTAGGGGGGGACAGGGAGGAGAAAAACTGTTTTTT CASRGGQGGEKLFF
TRBD1 TRBJ2-7 - TRBV4-2 TGTGCCAGCAGCCAAGAAGGGACAGGGGTAACCTACGAGCAGTACTTC CASSQEGTGVTYEQYF
- TRBJ1-5 - TRBV5-1 TGCGCCAGCAGCTTGGGGAGGGAAGATCAGCCCCAGCATTTT CASSLGREDQPQHF
- TRBJ1-4 few TRBV28 TGTGCCAGCAGTTCAACCTCAGGGCCTACTAATGAAAAACTGTTTTTT CASSSTSGPTNEKLFF
TRBD1 TRBJ1-3 few TRBV3-1/TRBV3-2 TGTGCCAGCAGCCGGGCCGGGACAGGGTTTGGCTCTGGAAACACCATATATTTT CASSRAGTGFGSGNTIYF
TRBD1 TRBJ2-7 - TRBV11-3 TGTGCCAGCAGCTTAGGGGAGACAGGGGGCGAGCAGTACTTC CASSLGETGGEQYF
TRBD1 TRBJ1-3 - TRBV29-1 TGCAGTGGGACAGGGGGAAGAGCTGGAAACACCATATATTTT CSGTGGRAGNTIYF
TRBD1 TRBJ2-2 - TRBV24-1 TGTGCCACCAGTGACCCGACAGGGCAATTAACCGGGGAGCTGTTTTTT CATSDPTGQLTGELFF
TRBD2 TRBJ2-1 - TRBV5-1 TGCGCCAGCAGCTTGGTTAGCGGGAGGGCCATATCCTACAATGAGCAGTTCTTC CASSLVSGRAISYNEQFF
TRBD2 TRBJ2-7 - TRBV28 TGTGCCAGCAGCCGACTAGCGGGAGGGCCTTCTGACGAGCAGTACTTC CASSRLAGGPSDEQYF
- TRBJ1-6 - TRBV11-2 TGTGCCAGCAGCACCACGGGTACTTATAATTCACCCCTCCACTTT CASSTTGTYNSPLHF
TRBD1 TRBJ2-2 - TRBV5-1 TGCGCCAGCAATCAGGGGGCGAACACCGGGGAGCTGTTTTTT CASNQGANTGELFF
TRBD2 TRBJ2-7 - TRBV2 TGTGCCAGCAGCGGAAGGTGGGGGACTAGCGGGACCACCTCCTACGAGCAGTACTTC CASSGRWGTSGTTSYEQYF
- TRBJ2-1 - TRBV5-6 TGTGCCAGCAGCTTGGAGGCTAGATCCTACAATGAGCAGTTCTTC CASSLEARSYNEQFF
- TRBJ2-7 few TRBV10-1 TGCGCCAGCAGTGATCGGGCGGGACCTTCCTACGAGCAGTACTTC CASSDRAGPSYEQYF
- TRBJ2-5 - TRBV6-5 TGTGCCAGCAGTTGGCGGGGTAGTGGGACCCAGTACTTC CASSWRGSGTQYF
- TRBJ1-2 - TRBV24-1 TGTGCCACCAGTGATGCGTGGGGCGCCTATGGCTACACCTTC CATSDAWGAYGYTF
TRBD1 TRBJ2-7 - TRBV6-5 TGTGCCAGCAGCCCGACAGGGTTCTACGAGCAGTACTTC CASSPTGFYEQYF
- TRBJ1-1 - TRBV11-3 TGTGCCAGCAGCTTACAGGGAAAACCTGACACCGAAGCTTTCTTT CASSLQGKPDTEAFF
TRBD2 TRBJ2-7 once TRBV13 TGTGCCAGCAGCGTACGGGGACTAGCGGAAGCCTACGAGCAGTACTTC CASSVRGLAEAYEQYF
TRBD1 TRBJ2-3 - TRBV3-1/TRBV3-2 TGTGCCAGCAGCCGACGGGACAGGGCCCACACAGATACGCAGTATTTT CASSRRDRAHTDTQYF
- TRBJ1-1 - TRBV28 TGTGCCAGCAGAGGCAGGGCAGACGTAGCTGAAGCTTTCTTT CASRGRADVAEAFF
- TRBJ2-7 - TRBV21-1 TGTGCCAGCAGCAAATGTTTTCTAAGGGCGGGGACAGGGGGAGGCGAGCAGTACTTC CASSKCFLRAGTGGGEQYF
- TRBJ1-2 few TRBV6-5 TGTGCCAGCAGAGGAGCTAACTATGGCTACACCTTC CASRGANYGYTF
- TRBJ2-3 - TRBV9 TGTGCCAGCAGCGTAGTTCCGACAGACATACCCCTCAGGTATTTT CASSVVPTDIPLRYF
TRBD1 TRBJ1-6 - TRBV7-6 TGTGCCAGCAGCTTATCGGCAGGGGGATCCTATAATTCACCCCTCCACTTT CASSLSAGGSYNSPLHF
- TRBJ1-1 - TRBV28 TGTGCCAGCAGTTTTAGGGGCGAAAACACTGAAGCTTTCTTT CASSFRGENTEAFF
TRBD2 TRBJ2-3 - TRBV2 TGTGCCAGCTTTGGACTAGCGGTTACAGATACGCAGTATTTT CASFGLAVTDTQYF
- TRBJ1-2 few TRBV5-4 TGTGCCAGCAGCTTGGAAGGGAGGGATCTCTATGGCTACACCTTC CASSLEGRDLYGYTF
- TRBJ1-5 - TRBV19 TGTGCCAGTAGCTTAGGACTGATGGGCAATCAGCCCCAGCATTTT CASSLGLMGNQPQHF
- TRBJ1-2 - TRBV29-1 TGCAGCGTTGTGCGCGGGGGCGCCCCCTATGGCTACACCTTC CSVVRGGAPYGYTF
TRBD2 TRBJ2-3 - TRBV5-1 TGCGCCAGCAGCTTGGAGTCTAGCGGGGAACACACAGATACGCAGTATTTT CASSLESSGEHTDTQYF
TRBD2 TRBJ2-7 few TRBV4-2 TGTGCCAGCAGCCTTCTAGCGGGAGAGTCCTACGAGCAGTACTTC CASSLLAGESYEQYF
TRBD2 TRBJ2-7 - TRBV24-1 TGTGCCACCAGTGATTCGGCGACTAGCGGGATTGGTCATACCTACGAGCAGTACTTC CATSDSATSGIGHTYEQYF
- TRBJ2-3 - TRBV15 TGTGCCACCAGCAGAGATCCAGAATCTAGCACAGATACGCAGTATTTT CATSRDPESSTDTQYF
- TRBJ1-1 once TRBV9 TGTGCCAGCAGCGAAAGAGCAGGGAACACTGAAGCTTTCTTT CASSERAGNTEAFF
- TRBJ1-5 - TRBV6-5 TGTGCCAGCAGCCCAAACAGGGTTCAGCCCCAGCATTTT CASSPNRVQPQHF
TRBD2 TRBJ2-2 few TRBV4-1 TGCGCCAGCAGCCATACTAGCGGGAACACCGGGGAGCTGTTTTTT CASSHTSGNTGELFF
- TRBJ1-2 - TRBV25-1 TGTGCCAGCAGTAACTCAAGGACGGGAAGGTATGGCTACACCTTC CASSNSRTGRYGYTF
TRBD2 TRBJ2-2 - TRBV7-9 TGTGCCAGCAGCTTCGGGACTAGCGGGAGATTCGGGGAGCTGTTTTTT CASSFGTSGRFGELFF
TRBD2 TRBJ2-3 few TRBV6-4 TGTGCCAGCAGCATTAGCGGGAGGGCCACAGATACGCAGTATTTT CASSISGRATDTQYF
TRBD1 TRBJ1-1 - TRBV30 TGTGCCTGGATCCCGCTCCTCCGGGACAGGGGCACTGAAGCTTTCTTT CAWIPLLRDRGTEAFF
TRBD2 TRBJ2-1 - TRBV7-7 TGTGCCAGCAGCTTTGGCGCGGGAGGGCGAAATGAGCAGTTCTTC CASSFGAGGRNEQFF
TRBD2 TRBJ2-1 - TRBV6-5 TGTGCCAGTGCGGGGGGAAATGAGCAGTTCTTC CASAGGNEQFF
- TRBJ2-2 - TRBV6-5 TGTGCCAGCAGTTACTCGAAGATCCCGCGGGTCGGGGAGCTGTTTTTT CASSYSKIPRVGELFF
- TRBJ2-2 - TRBV19 TGTGCCAGTAGTATTACAGGGATCCCCGGGGAGCTGTTTTTT CASSITGIPGELFF